The source of this T cell receptor beta chain is a study of blood T cell repertoires in COVID-19. Study in general: Whether acute or convalescent, the COVID-19 samples came from the United States, Italy and Spain. From T cells, B-cell-depleted T cells, or PBMCs came the material, which was cDNA or gDNA.

The CDR3 is 14 residues long. Trimming pared 2 bases from V and 2 bases from J, leaving 12 bases between. CDR1 is GTSNPN and CDR2 is SVGIG in the germline V gene (reference sequence). In the original workflow: Amplification from reference gene primers served as the basis for estimated nucleated cell counts. Clones were read by immunoSEQ multiplex PCR, and TCRdb kept only the in-frame ones, dropping some. The V and J calls and clone size were taken over from that table, and D and trimming were inferred from the DNA. The sample consists of 75,000 to 100,000 clones, over 75% of them appearing once. The clonotype was recovered from a woman of 80 years or more with acute or convalescent COVID-19. The genes are TRBV30 and TRBJ2-5; possibly TRBD1 for D (5 bases). Sequenced: peripheral blood. The CDR3, as DNA: TGTGCCTGGAGTCGACAGTCGATACAAGAGACCCAGTACTTC. Encoded protein: CAWSRQSIQETQYF.